This T cell receptor beta chain was identified during a study of blood T cell repertoires in COVID-19. Background on the study: Donors in the United States, Italy and Spain gave samples during acute or convalescent COVID-19. T cells, B-cell-depleted T cells, or PBMCs supplied cDNA or gDNA.

The V and J ends lost 1 base and 0 bases, in that order; junction bases with no gene match: 8. Germline CDR1 reads SGHRS; CDR2 reads YFSETQ. This CDR3 contains 17 residues. One Seattle source followed patients from active infection through their disease course. Original methodology: How many nucleated cells were present was estimated from reference gene primer amplification. Profiled with immunoSEQ multiplex PCR; TCRdb holds only in-frame clones, not every one. V and J calls plus clone size are reproduced from that table; the DNA served to infer D and trimming. Of over 200,000 clones in the sample, roughly 92% were seen once.

V gene TRBV5-1 combines with J gene TRBJ1-1; 8 bases line up with TRBD1. This receptor was taken from a man in his sixties with COVID-19, enrolled during active disease. Sample: peripheral blood. CDR3 in DNA: TGCGCCAGCAGCTTGCTCGGACAGGGCCCCATGAACACTGAAGCTTTCTTT. Encoded protein: CASSLLGQGPMNTEAFF.